The clone carrying this T cell receptor beta chain was counted at least ten times. This CDR3 spans 14 amino acids. CDR1 MDHEN and CDR2 SYDVKM come from the germline V gene. V was pared by 10 bases and J by 0 bases, with 5 bases of the junction left unmatched. Fresh peripheral blood, 10 ml, was the source of the PBMCs. Amplified TCR beta CDR3 regions derived from RNA transcripts. The study used the HTBI primer set for a first-round RT-PCR of the TCR CDR3. From the multiplex PCR reads, TCRdb called clonotypes with MiXCR, one entry per CDR3 protein. The sample includes some 320,000 distinct CDR3 sequences, roughly an eighth of them seen just once. This record belongs to a study of T cells in Graves' hyperthyroidism and ophthalmopathy. On the study more broadly: The blood sample was taken at first diagnosis, before treatment began.

The chain recombines TRBV28 with TRBJ2-1; 8 bases align to TRBD2. Input material: blood. The clonotype comes from a woman aged 40 to 50 with Graves' ophthalmopathy. The CDR3 sequence is CATYSGSSYNEQFF. CDR3 coding DNA: TGTGCCACCTACAGCGGGAGCTCCTACAATGAGCAGTTCTTC.